This T cell receptor (beta chain) is from a study of T cell repertoires in cytomegalovirus infection. The wider study: From public TCR beta signatures came an indication of both CMV infection and matching HLA type. Findings of the study overall: Summed frequency of shared TCR beta families picked out CMV carriers who also had the relevant HLA. CMV-specific TCR beta clonotypes restricted by HLA-C were the ones dominating the ex vivo response.

TCRdb redid the calling of the reads with MiXCR, one entry per CDR3 protein. Among approximately 250,000 distinct CDR3 sequences listed, approximately 6.7% were seen once. At least ten counts were recorded for this clonotype. What it binds is unknown. The sequencing input was PBMCs. The TCR sequence derives from a human donor in good health (CMV status not recorded). Some clones in this sample may be carry-over from other donors' samples.

CDR3 sequence reads: CASSPRLAEDTQYF. The CDR3 DNA reads TGTGCCAGCAGCCCTCGACTAGCGGAGGATACGCAGTATTTT. The V call is TRBV7-2, the J call TRBJ2-3; 9 bases are a match to TRBD2. The CDR3 is 14 amino acids. Germline V gene sequence: CDR1 SGHTA, CDR2 FQGNSA. Trimming at V came to 5 bases and at J to 6 bases, leaving 6 bases not matched to a gene.